This TCR beta chain was captured in a study of post-analysis software for immune sequencing data. Findings and limits, study-wide: Controls had significantly higher normalized Chao1 diversity than multiple sclerosis patients. Among roughly 5 TRBV segments more frequent in patients than controls were TRBV5-6, TRBV5-1 and TRBV20-1.

The ends were cut back, 8 bases at V and 0 bases at J, with 14 bases in the middle. This CDR3 contains 15 residues. Prepared libraries of TCR beta cDNA carried unique molecular identifiers. TCRdb ran MiXCR on the PCR reads and lists one entry per CDR3 protein. This table holds roughly 600,000 distinct CDR3 sequences, 44% found once. Details on this clonotype: Its antigen remains unidentified.

V is TRBV12-3 or TRBV12-4 and J is TRBJ1-5, with D possibly being TRBD1 (5 bases). The receptor was derived from a girl between 10 and 17 years old with multiple sclerosis. The specimen sequenced was blood. The chain's CDR3 is CASGGTTNSNQPQHF. CDR3 DNA sequence: TGTGCCAGCGGGGGAACAACGAATAGCAATCAGCCCCAGCATTTT.